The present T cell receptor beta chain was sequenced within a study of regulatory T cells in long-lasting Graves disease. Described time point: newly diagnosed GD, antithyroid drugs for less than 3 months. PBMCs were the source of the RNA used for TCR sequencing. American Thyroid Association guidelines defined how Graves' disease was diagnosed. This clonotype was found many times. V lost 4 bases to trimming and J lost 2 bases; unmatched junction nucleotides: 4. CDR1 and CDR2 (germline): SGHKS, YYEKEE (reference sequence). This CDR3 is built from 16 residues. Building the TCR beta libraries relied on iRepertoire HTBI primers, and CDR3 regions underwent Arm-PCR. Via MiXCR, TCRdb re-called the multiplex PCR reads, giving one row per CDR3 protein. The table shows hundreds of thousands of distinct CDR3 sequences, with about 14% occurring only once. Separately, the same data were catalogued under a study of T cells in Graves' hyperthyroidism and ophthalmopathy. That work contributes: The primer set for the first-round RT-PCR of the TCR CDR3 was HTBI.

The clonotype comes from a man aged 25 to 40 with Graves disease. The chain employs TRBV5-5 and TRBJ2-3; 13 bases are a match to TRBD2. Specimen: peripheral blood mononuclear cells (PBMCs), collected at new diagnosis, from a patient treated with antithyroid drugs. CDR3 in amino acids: CASSMGLAGLTDTQYF. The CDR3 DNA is TGTGCCAGCAGCATGGGACTAGCGGGACTCACAGATACGCAGTATTTT.